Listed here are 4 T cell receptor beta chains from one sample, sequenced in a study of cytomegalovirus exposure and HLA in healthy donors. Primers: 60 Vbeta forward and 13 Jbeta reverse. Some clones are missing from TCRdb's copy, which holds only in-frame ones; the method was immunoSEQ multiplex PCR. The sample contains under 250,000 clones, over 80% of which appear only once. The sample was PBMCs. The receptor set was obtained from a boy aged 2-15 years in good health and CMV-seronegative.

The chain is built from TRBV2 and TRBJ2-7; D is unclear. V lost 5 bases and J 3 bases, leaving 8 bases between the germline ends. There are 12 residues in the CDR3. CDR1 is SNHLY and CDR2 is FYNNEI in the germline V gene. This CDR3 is CASSYLSYEQYF. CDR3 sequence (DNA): TGTGCCAGCAGTTATCTAAGCTACGAGCAGTACTTC.

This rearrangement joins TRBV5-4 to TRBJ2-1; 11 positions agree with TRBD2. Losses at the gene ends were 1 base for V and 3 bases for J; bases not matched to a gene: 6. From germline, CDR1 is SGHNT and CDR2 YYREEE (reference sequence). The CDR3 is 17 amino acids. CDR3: CASSLWSGTSGYNEQFF. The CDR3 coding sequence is TGTGCCAGCAGCTTGTGGTCTGGGACTAGCGGCTACAATGAGCAGTTCTTC.

CDR3: CASSRQPGEFF. The CDR3 DNA reads TGTGCCAGCAGCCGCCAGCCGGGAGAGTTCTTC. The chain has TRBV7-2 and TRBJ2-1; the D gene is possibly TRBD2 (6 bases). The CDR3 sequence is 11 residues long. Germline-derived CDR1 and CDR2 are SGHTA and FQGNSA. V lost 5 bases and J 14 bases, leaving 13 bases between the germline ends.

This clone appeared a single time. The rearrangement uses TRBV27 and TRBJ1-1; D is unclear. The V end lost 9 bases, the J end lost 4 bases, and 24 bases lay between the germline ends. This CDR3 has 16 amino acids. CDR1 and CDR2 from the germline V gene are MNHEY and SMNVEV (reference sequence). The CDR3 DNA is TGTGCCAGTGCGGGAACGGTCCTCCTAGTGGGCACTGAAGCTTTCTTT. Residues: CASAGTVLLVGTEAFF.